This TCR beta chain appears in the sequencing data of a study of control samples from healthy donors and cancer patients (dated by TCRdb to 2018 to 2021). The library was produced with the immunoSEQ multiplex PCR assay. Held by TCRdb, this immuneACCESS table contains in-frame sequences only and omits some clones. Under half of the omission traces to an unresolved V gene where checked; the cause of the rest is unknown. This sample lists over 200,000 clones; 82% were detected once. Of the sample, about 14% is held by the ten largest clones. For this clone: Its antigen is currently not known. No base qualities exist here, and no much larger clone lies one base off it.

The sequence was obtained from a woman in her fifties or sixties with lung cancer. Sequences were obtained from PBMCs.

Read as DNA, the sequence is TGTGCCAGCAGCCGGAGGGCAGGGGGCAATCAGCCCCAGCATTTT. Its protein is CASSRRAGGNQPQHF. The chain is assembled from TRBV3-1 (or the pseudogene TRBV3-2) and TRBJ1-5; TRBD1 might be the D gene, on 6 matching bases. Taken from the germline V gene (reference sequence), the CDR1 and CDR2 loops are LGHDT and YNNKEL. V and J are truncated by 4 bases and 2 bases respectively, leaving an intervening sequence of 12 bases. From its cysteine to its phenylalanine, the CDR3 spans 15 amino acids. Left in the record is the CDR3 DNA by itself, 45 bases read in frame from the first base.